Below are 22 T cell receptor beta chains sequenced from a single sample in a study of T cell clusters in autoimmune cytopenias. TRB was amplified by touch-down multiplex PCR, primer pools A and B combined. TCRdb processed the multiplex PCR reads again and assigns one entry to each CDR3 protein, with no DNA. This table lists about 3,800 distinct CDR3 sequences. TRB amplification used around 270 ng of peripheral blood genomic DNA. The source material was peripheral blood. These receptors originate from a human donor with an autoimmune cytopenia or autoimmune hepatitis (not recorded which).

This chain uses TRBV5-1 with TRBJ2-3; lacking DNA, the TRBD1 call made by TCRdb goes unchecked. Germline values: CDR1 SGHRS, CDR2 YFSETQ. This CDR3 has 15 amino acids. This chain's CDR3 is CASSLQARGTDTQYF.

This clonotype is classed as medium-sized by frequency. The chain combines TRBV19 with TRBJ1-4; TCRdb reports TRBD1, a call that lacks DNA to check it against. The CDR3 covers 16 residues. Germline CDR1 and CDR2: LNHDA and SQIVND (reference sequence). The CDR3 loop is CASSTTDTPTNEKLFF.

This chain uses TRBV5-6 with TRBJ1-1; TCRdb lists TRBD1, though no DNA is available to test this call. The CDR3 is 14 residues long. CDR1 and CDR2 from the germline V gene are SGHDT and YYEEEE. CDR3: CVSSYTDSYTEAFF.

The gene calls are TRBV10-3 and TRBJ2-7; TCRdb selects TRBD2, and the lack of DNA leaves this call unchecked. The germline CDR1 and CDR2 sequences are ENHRY and SYGVKD. The CDR3 is 15 amino acids. CDR3 in amino acids: CAISPGTSGGETQYF.

J is TRBJ1-1 and V is TRBV12-3 or TRBV12-4; the TRBD1 assignment by TCRdb is unverifiable without DNA. This CDR3 spans 14 amino acids. This CDR3 is CASGLSVLHTEAFF.

The chain has TRBV29-1 and TRBJ2-1; TCRdb reports TRBD2, a call that lacks DNA to check it against. This CDR3 is built from 19 residues. From germline, CDR1 is SQVTM and CDR2 ANQGSEA. This chain's CDR3 is CSVEMGGLAGGRINNEQFF.

This chain connects TRBV6-5 to TRBJ1-4. The germline V gene encodes CDR1 MNHEY and CDR2 SVGAGI. The CDR3 loop spans 16 amino acids. CDR3 sequence: CASSYSDTPTNEKLFF.

This chain joins TRBV20-1 and TRBJ2-5; the TCRdb call, TRBD1, lacks DNA for checking. CDR3 length: 16 residues. Germline CDR1 is DFQATT and CDR2 is SNEGSKA (reference sequence). The CDR3 here is CSAPPLAGGSKETQYF.

The V call is TRBV24-1, the J call TRBJ2-1; no DNA is available, so the TRBD2 call from TCRdb remains unchecked. CDR3 size: 17 residues. Germline lookup yields CDR1 KGHDR and CDR2 SFDVKD. This chain's CDR3 is CATSDRGLAGPRETQYF.

Judged by frequency, this clonotype is medium-sized. The chain has TRBV6-5 and TRBJ2-7. The CDR3 is 13 amino acids. Germline V gives CDR1 MNHEY, CDR2 SVGAGI. This CDR3 is CASSYSRESEQYF.

This chain joins TRBV7-6 and TRBJ2-5; the D call of TRBD2 rests on TCRdb alone, since no DNA is present to check it. The CDR3 is 15 amino acids. Germline CDR1 is SGHVS and CDR2 is FNYEAQ. The CDR3 loop is CASSLARTSVETQYF. The complete variable domain, with remaining parts taken from reference TRBV7-6 and TRBJ2-5, reads GAGVSQSPRYKVTKRGQDVALRCDPISGHVSLYWYRQALGQGPEFLTYFNYEAQQDKSGLPNDRFSAERPEGSISTLTIQRTEQRDSAMYRCASSLARTSVETQYFGPGTRLLVL.

The chain joins TRBV20-1 to TRBJ1-1; TCRdb picks TRBD1, but there is no DNA to check that call. The CDR3 sequence is 13 residues long. CDR1 is DFQATT and CDR2 is SNEGSKA in the germline V gene (reference sequence). The CDR3 loop is CSARLGVNTEAFF.

Frequency places this clonotype as medium-sized. The CDR3 sequence: CASSLQGAEGYTF. The rearrangement uses TRBV27 and TRBJ1-2; the D call of TRBD1 rests on TCRdb alone, since no DNA is present to check it. This CDR3 is 13 amino acids long. CDR1 is MNHEY, CDR2 SMNVEV, per germline (reference sequence).

The V call is TRBV5-1, the J call TRBJ2-2; TCRdb lists TRBD2, though no DNA is available to test this call. The CDR3 covers 17 residues. The germline CDR1 and CDR2 sequences are SGHRS and YFSETQ. The CDR3 loop reads CASSTGTRLLDTGELFF. Supplemented by reference TRBV5-1 and TRBJ2-2, the full variable domain reads KAGVTQTPRYLIKTRGQQVTLSCSPISGHRSVSWYQQTPGQGLQFLFEYFSETQRNKGNFPGRFSGRQFSNSRSEMNVSTLELGDSALYLCASSTGTRLLDTGELFFGEGSRLTVL.

J is TRBJ2-7 and V is TRBV28; the D call from TCRdb, TRBD1, cannot be confirmed without DNA. The CDR3 has 14 residues. Germline V gene sequence: CDR1 MDHEN, CDR2 SYDVKM. CDR3 sequence reads: CASNPIDRAYEQYF.

The chain recombines TRBV28 with TRBJ2-3. Germline V CDR1 and CDR2: MDHEN, SYDVKM. The CDR3 runs 13 residues. This CDR3 reads CASRRTNTDTQYF.

The chain has TRBV28 and TRBJ2-7; TCRdb proposes TRBD1, but this gene call is untestable without DNA. Germline V gives CDR1 MDHEN, CDR2 SYDVKM. This CDR3 contains 15 residues. CDR3: CASSSGPILGNEQYF.

The chain links TRBV7-9 to TRBJ1-2. The CDR3 has 16 amino acids. Germline-derived CDR1 and CDR2 are SEHNR and FQNEAQ (reference sequence). CDR3 sequence reads: CASSQRKGPRLDGYTF.

This clonotype registers medium-sized by frequency. The V call is TRBV12-3 or TRBV12-4, the J call TRBJ2-5; the TCRdb call, TRBD1, lacks DNA for checking. This CDR3 contains 14 residues. The CDR3 here is CASSFLSRAGTQYF.

Its frequency marks this clonotype as medium-sized. This chain joins TRBV10-3 and TRBJ1-2; TCRdb proposes TRBD1, but this gene call is untestable without DNA. The CDR3 length is 13 residues. Per the germline V gene, CDR1 is ENHRY and CDR2 is SYGVKD. The CDR3 here is CAISDRGYYGYTF.

Considering frequency, this clonotype is medium-sized. The rearrangement links TRBV6-2 or TRBV6-3 to TRBJ2-6. Germline CDR1 and CDR2: MNHEY and SVGEGT. The CDR3 contains 15 residues. CDR3 loop: CASSRLQSGANVLTF.

This clonotype ranks as medium-sized in terms of frequency. CDR3 amino acids: CASSDRLAGGRTDTQYF. The genes are TRBV6-1 and TRBJ2-3; TCRdb's D call of TRBD2 is untestable without DNA. The CDR3 runs 17 residues. Germline CDR1 and CDR2: MNHNS and SASEGT.